This T cell receptor beta chain originates from a study of cytomegalovirus exposure and HLA in healthy donors. Findings of the study overall: An analysis was carried out later, and it reportedly showed fewer N-insertions in an Asian-associated ancestry cluster than the approximately 670-donor mean.

The PCR had 60 Vbeta and 13 Jbeta primers. In the study's own analysis: Later, roughly 77 million unique TCR beta chains were counted in an analysis, and roughly 10 million of them were shared. Only in-frame clones appear in the TCRdb table, and some are missing; sequencing was by immunoSEQ multiplex PCR. The D gene and trimming were derived from the DNA, and the V and J assignments and clone size from that table. This sample yields 84,000 or so clones, of which about three quarters are seen a single time; roughly 1.9% belongs to the top ten. On this clone: As yet, its antigen is unknown.

Donors had nominal health at sampling but likely had unrecorded immune exposures. Germline V lookup: CDR1 MGHDK, CDR2 SYGVNS. This CDR3 has 14 amino acids. V shed 7 bases and J 4 bases; nucleotides not matched to a gene: 6. Material: PBMCs. This chain connects TRBV25-1 to TRBJ1-4; 7 bases match TRBD1. The sequence came from a boy aged 5-17 years in good health and CMV-seronegative. CDR3 loop: CASNSGQINEKLFF. For the CDR3, the DNA is TGTGCCAGCAATTCGGGACAGATTAATGAAAAACTGTTTTTT.